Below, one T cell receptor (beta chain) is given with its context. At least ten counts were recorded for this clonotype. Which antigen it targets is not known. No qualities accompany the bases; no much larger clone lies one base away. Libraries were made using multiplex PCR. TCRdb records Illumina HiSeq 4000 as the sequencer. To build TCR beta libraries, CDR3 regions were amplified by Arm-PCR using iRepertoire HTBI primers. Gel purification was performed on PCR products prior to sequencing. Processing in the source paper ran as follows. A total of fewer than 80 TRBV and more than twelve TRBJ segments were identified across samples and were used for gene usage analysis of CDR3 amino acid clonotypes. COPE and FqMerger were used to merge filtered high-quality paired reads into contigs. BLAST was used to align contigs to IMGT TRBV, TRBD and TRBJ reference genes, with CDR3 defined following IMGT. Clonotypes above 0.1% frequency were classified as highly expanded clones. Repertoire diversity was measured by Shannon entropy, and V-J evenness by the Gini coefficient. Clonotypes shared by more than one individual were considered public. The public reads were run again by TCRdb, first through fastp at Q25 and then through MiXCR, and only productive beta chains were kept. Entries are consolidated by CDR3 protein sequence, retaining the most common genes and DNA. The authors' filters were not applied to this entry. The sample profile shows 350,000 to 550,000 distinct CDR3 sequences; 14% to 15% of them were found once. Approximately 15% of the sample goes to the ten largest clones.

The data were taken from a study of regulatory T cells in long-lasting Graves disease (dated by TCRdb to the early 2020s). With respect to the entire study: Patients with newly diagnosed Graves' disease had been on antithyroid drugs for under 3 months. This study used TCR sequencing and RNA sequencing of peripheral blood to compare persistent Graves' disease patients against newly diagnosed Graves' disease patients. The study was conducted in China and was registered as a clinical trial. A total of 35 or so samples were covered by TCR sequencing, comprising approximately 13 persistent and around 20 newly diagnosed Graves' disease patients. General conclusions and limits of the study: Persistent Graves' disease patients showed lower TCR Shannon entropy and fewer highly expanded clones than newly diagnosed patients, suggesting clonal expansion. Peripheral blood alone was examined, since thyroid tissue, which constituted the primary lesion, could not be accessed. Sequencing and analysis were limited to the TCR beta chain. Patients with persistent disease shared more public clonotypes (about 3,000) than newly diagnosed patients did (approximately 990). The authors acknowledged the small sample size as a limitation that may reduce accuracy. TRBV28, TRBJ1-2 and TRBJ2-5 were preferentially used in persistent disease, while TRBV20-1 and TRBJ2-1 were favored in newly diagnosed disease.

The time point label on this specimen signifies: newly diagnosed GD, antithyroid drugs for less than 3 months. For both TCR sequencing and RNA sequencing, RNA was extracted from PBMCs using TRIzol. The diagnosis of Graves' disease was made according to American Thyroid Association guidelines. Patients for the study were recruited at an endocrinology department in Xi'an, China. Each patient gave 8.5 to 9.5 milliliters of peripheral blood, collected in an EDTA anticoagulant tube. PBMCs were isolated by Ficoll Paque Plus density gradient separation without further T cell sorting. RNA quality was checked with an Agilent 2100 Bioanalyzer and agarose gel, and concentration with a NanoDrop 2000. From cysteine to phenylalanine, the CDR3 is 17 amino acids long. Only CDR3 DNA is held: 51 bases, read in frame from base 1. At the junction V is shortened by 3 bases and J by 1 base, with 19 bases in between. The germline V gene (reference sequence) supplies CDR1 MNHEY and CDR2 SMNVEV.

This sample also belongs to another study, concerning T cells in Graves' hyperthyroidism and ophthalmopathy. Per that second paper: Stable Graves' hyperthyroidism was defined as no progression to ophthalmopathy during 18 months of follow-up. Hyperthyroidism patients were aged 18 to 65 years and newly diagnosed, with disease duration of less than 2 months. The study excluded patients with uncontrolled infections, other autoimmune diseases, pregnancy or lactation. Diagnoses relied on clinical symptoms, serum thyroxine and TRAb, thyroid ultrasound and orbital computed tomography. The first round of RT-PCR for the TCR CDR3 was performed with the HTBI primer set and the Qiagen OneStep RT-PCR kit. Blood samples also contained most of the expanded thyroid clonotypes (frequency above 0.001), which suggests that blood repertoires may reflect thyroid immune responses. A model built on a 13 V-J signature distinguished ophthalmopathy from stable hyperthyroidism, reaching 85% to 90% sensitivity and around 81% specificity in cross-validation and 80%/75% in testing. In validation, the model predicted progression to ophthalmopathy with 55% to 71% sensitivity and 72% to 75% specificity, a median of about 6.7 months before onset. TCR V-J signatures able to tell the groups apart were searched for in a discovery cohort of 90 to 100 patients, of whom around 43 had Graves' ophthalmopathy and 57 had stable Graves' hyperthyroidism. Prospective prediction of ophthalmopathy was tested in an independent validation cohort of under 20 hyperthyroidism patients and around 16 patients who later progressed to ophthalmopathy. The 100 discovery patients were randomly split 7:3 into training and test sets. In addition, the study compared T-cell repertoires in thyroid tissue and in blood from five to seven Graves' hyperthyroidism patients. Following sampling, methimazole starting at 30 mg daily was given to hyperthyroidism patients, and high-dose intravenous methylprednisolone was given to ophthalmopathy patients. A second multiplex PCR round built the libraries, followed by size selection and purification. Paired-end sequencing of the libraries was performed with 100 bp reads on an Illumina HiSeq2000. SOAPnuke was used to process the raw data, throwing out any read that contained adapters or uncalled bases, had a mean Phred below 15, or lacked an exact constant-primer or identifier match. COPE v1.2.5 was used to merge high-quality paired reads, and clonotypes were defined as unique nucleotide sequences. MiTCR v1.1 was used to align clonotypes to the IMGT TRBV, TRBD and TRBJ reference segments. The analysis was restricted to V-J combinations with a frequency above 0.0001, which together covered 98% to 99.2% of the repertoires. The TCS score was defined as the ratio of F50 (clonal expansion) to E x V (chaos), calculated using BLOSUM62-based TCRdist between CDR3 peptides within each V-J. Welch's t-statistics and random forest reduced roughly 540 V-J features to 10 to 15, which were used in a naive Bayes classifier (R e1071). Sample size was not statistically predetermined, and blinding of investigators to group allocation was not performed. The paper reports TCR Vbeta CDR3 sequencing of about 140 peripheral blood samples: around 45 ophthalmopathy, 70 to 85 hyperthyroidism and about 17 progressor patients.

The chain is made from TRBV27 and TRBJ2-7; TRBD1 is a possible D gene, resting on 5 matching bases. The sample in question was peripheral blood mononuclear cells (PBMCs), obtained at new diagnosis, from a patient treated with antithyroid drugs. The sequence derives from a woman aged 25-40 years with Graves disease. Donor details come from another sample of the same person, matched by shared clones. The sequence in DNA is TGTGCCAGCAGTTTCTGGGGCGTTACAGGAAGGTCCTACGAGCAGTACTTC. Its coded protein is CASSFWGVTGRSYEQYF.